One sample yielded the 3 T cell receptor beta chains listed below, sequenced in a study of shared clonotypes between healthy human individuals. CD8 cells regarded as naive lacked CD45RO, were positively chosen for CCR7, and omitted terminally differentiated effector memory CD45RA+ cells. Sequencing was performed with immunoSEQ multiplex PCR; in TCRdb, only in-frame clones are kept and a portion is missing. The repertoire has about 590,000 clones, around 95% of them found once; the top ten carry roughly 0.1%. What was sequenced was naive CD8+ T cells sorted from blood. The source is a woman under 40 in good health.

The chain recombines TRBV6-6 with TRBJ1-5, with D perhaps TRBD1 (6 bases). V lost 2 bases and J 5 bases, leaving 16 bases between the germline ends. CDR1 MNHNY and CDR2 SVGAGI come from the germline V gene (reference sequence). The length of the CDR3 is 16 residues. CDR3 in DNA: TGTGCCAGCAGTTACCTACTTACAGGGCCAGATCAGCCCCAGCATTTT. Encoded protein: CASSYLLTGPDQPQHF.

The chain links TRBV2 to TRBJ2-7; D is perhaps TRBD1 (6 bases). Looked up from germline, CDR1 is SNHLY and CDR2 is FYNNEI. V was clipped by 2 bases and J by 4 bases, with 12 bases between them. CDR3 size: 14 residues. CDR3 DNA: TGTGCCAGCAGTGAACACAGGGCGTTTTACGAGCAGTACTTC. It is translated as CASSEHRAFYEQYF.

The chain joins TRBV5-4 to TRBJ1-5; D is ambiguous. The CDR3 covers 19 residues. Germline V gene sequence: CDR1 SGHNT, CDR2 YYREEE (reference sequence). Trimming removed 1 base at V and 0 bases at J, with 20 bases between. The CDR3 loop is CASSLCCKQEFYSNQPQHF. Written as DNA, the CDR3 is TGTGCCAGCAGCTTGTGTTGCAAGCAGGAGTTTTATAGCAATCAGCCCCAGCATTTT. Variable domain in full (rest from reference TRBV5-4 and TRBJ1-5): ETGVTQSPTHLIKTRGQQVTLRCSSQSGHNTVSWYQQALGQGPQFIFQYYREEENGRGNFPPRFSGLQFPNYSSELNVNALELDDSALYLCASSLCCKQEFYSNQPQHFGDGTRLSIL.